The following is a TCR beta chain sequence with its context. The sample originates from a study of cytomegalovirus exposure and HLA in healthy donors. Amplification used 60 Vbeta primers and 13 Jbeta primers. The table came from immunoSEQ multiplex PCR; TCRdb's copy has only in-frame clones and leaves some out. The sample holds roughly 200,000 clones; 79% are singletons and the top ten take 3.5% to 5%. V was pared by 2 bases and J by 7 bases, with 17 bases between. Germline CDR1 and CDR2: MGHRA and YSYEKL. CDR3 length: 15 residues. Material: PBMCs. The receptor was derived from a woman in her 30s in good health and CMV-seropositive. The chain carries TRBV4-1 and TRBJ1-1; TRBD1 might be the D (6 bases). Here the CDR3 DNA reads TGCGCCAGCAGCCAACTCGGGGGGGCTAGGGATGAAGCTTTCTTT. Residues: CASSQLGGARDEAFF.